Listed below are T cell receptor beta chains from one sample, sequenced in a study of T-cell memory formation after mild COVID-19. Each CDR3 protein is one row after TCRdb ran MiXCR on the 5' RACE reads. The sample includes approximately 260,000 distinct CDR3 sequences, about 16% of them seen just once. The source material was PBMCs or a T cell subset sorted from them (not recorded which). The receptors come from a man younger than 35 who had mild COVID-19 (a few samples of this study predate the infection). Cell type and time point are not known. The CDR3 runs from the conserved cysteine through the conserved F or W. Each record gives: clone size, V gene, D gene, J gene, CDR3 protein, CDR3 DNA. D genes are given only for firm matches. Clone size is not always given. Where it is, it says once, few, many or a class for expanded clones.

.	TRBV6-2/TRBV6-3	.	TRBJ1-5	CASSPTPRVGNQPQHF	TGTGCCAGCAGTCCAACCCCCCGTGTGGGCAATCAGCCCCAGCATTTT
.	TRBV27	.	TRBJ1-4	CASSLGADNEKLFF	TGTGCCAGCAGTTTGGGCGCCGATAATGAAAAACTGTTTTTT
many	TRBV6-6	.	TRBJ2-5	CASTRPMETQYF	TGTGCCAGCACCCGACCCATGGAGACCCAGTACTTC
.	TRBV4-1	.	TRBJ1-1	CASSQGAGEAFF	TGCGCCAGCAGCCAAGGCGCAGGGGAAGCTTTCTTT
few	TRBV27	TRBD2	TRBJ2-5	CASTQRSPGGETQYF	TGTGCCAGCACCCAGAGGTCCCCGGGGGGGGAGACCCAGTACTTC
few	TRBV7-9	.	TRBJ2-7	CASSLTGWDEQYF	TGTGCCAGCAGCTTAACGGGCTGGGACGAGCAGTACTTC
few	TRBV30	TRBD2	TRBJ2-7	CAWNRDGGSEQYF	TGTGCCTGGAACCGGGACGGGGGGTCCGAGCAGTACTTC
few	TRBV5-1	.	TRBJ2-3	CASSLVLAGNTDTQYF	TGCGCCAGCAGCTTGGTTTTGGCAGGAAACACAGATACGCAGTATTTT
few	TRBV10-3	.	TRBJ2-1	CAISDGIYNEQFF	TGTGCCATCAGTGACGGCATATACAATGAGCAGTTCTTC
.	TRBV20-1	.	TRBJ2-7	CSARYGGTYEQYF	TGCAGTGCTAGATATGGCGGAACCTACGAGCAGTACTTC
few	TRBV5-1	.	TRBJ2-7	CASSLALPDEQYF	TGCGCCAGCAGCTTGGCCTTGCCGGACGAGCAGTACTTC
.	TRBV2	TRBD1	TRBJ2-1	CASERDRGVNEQFF	TGTGCCAGCGAGCGGGACAGGGGCGTGAATGAGCAGTTCTTC
few	TRBV5-1	TRBD2	TRBJ2-5	CASSSPGSGGFETQYF	TGCGCCAGCAGCTCCCCGGGGAGCGGGGGATTTGAGACCCAGTACTTC
few	TRBV29-1	.	TRBJ1-1	CSVEGDGFKNTEAFF	TGCAGCGTTGAAGGAGACGGATTTAAGAACACTGAAGCTTTCTTT
few	TRBV18	.	TRBJ2-3	CASSPPAADTQYF	TGTGCCAGCTCACCACCGGCGGCAGATACGCAGTATTTT
many	TRBV7-8	TRBD1	TRBJ2-7	CASSRRTGTYEQYF	TGTGCCAGCAGCAGAAGGACAGGTACCTACGAGCAGTACTTC
.	TRBV20-1	.	TRBJ2-1	CSASIDGDYNEQFF	TGCAGTGCTAGTATCGACGGCGACTACAATGAGCAGTTCTTC
.	TRBV19	TRBD1	TRBJ1-4	CASRRDRGRSEKLFF	TGTGCCAGTCGACGGGACAGGGGTCGGAGTGAAAAACTGTTTTTT
many	TRBV5-1	.	TRBJ2-5	CASSSGAQETQYF	TGCGCCAGCAGCTCTGGGGCACAAGAGACCCAGTACTTC
.	TRBV6-5	.	TRBJ1-4	CASSYSNQGATNEKLFF	TGTGCCAGCAGTTACTCGAACCAGGGAGCAACTAATGAAAAACTGTTTTTT
.	TRBV5-1	TRBD1	TRBJ2-3	CASSPKTGLTDTQYF	TGCGCCAGCAGCCCGAAGACAGGGCTCACAGATACGCAGTATTTT
.	TRBV12-3/TRBV12-4	TRBD1	TRBJ1-4	CASRRGRANEKLFF	TGTGCCAGCAGGAGGGGGCGTGCTAATGAAAAACTGTTTTTT
.	TRBV19	TRBD1	TRBJ1-1	CASSITGDLNTEAFF	TGTGCCAGTAGTATAACAGGGGATCTGAACACTGAAGCTTTCTTT
many	TRBV7-2	TRBD1	TRBJ1-5	CASSSPDRGHQPQHF	TGTGCCAGCAGCTCTCCCGACAGGGGCCATCAGCCCCAGCATTTT
few	TRBV7-8	.	TRBJ1-3	CASSSRSDGNTIYF	TGTGCCAGCAGCTCAAGGTCGGACGGGAACACCATATATTTT
.	TRBV10-3	.	TRBJ1-1	CAISDGTGVTEAFF	TGTGCCATCAGTGATGGGACGGGGGTCACTGAAGCTTTCTTT
.	TRBV24-1	.	TRBJ1-2	CATSDSRPWAGYTF	TGTGCCACCAGTGATTCTCGACCATGGGCTGGCTACACCTTC
.	TRBV5-1	.	TRBJ2-3	CASSLITETDTQYF	TGCGCCAGCAGCTTGATTACAGAAACAGATACGCAGTATTTT
few	TRBV6-6	.	TRBJ2-3	CASSYTRTVNTDTQYF	TGTGCCAGCAGTTACACGCGGACGGTTAACACAGATACGCAGTATTTT
many	TRBV6-4	.	TRBJ2-6	CASSDNSGANVLTF	TGTGCCAGCAGTGACAACTCTGGGGCCAACGTCCTGACTTTC
few	TRBV27	TRBD1	TRBJ2-3	CASSLGQGPQYF	TGTGCCAGCAGCCTGGGACAGGGTCCGCAGTATTTT
.	TRBV10-3	.	TRBJ2-1	CAISEWNEQFF	TGTGCCATCAGTGAGTGGAATGAGCAGTTCTTC
few	TRBV3-1	TRBD1	TRBJ1-4	CASSSQGQFGEKLFF	TGTGCCAGCAGCTCACAGGGGCAGTTCGGTGAAAAACTGTTTTTT
.	TRBV29-1	.	TRBJ1-1	CSVHPYVGGRPDF	TGCAGCGTACACCCCTATGTGGGGGGGAGACCCGATTTT
few	TRBV20-1	.	TRBJ2-7	CSASGVPEHKAYEQYF	TGCAGTGCTTCAGGGGTACCCGAACATAAAGCCTACGAGCAGTACTTC
few	TRBV25-1	.	TRBJ2-1	CASSLGLGQFF	TGTGCCAGCAGTCTCGGGCTTGGGCAGTTCTTC
few	TRBV20-1	.	TRBJ1-1	CSARDTGYGTEAFF	TGCAGTGCTAGAGATACAGGGTATGGAACTGAAGCTTTCTTT
.	TRBV7-9	.	TRBJ1-1	CASSSAHTEAFF	TGTGCCAGCAGTTCAGCCCACACTGAAGCTTTCTTT
.	TRBV20-1	TRBD1	TRBJ2-1	CSATDRVSEQFF	TGCAGTGCTACCGACAGGGTTAGTGAGCAGTTCTTC
.	TRBV5-5	.	TRBJ1-6	CASSLQDSPLHF	TGTGCCAGCAGCTTACAGGATTCACCCCTCCACTTT